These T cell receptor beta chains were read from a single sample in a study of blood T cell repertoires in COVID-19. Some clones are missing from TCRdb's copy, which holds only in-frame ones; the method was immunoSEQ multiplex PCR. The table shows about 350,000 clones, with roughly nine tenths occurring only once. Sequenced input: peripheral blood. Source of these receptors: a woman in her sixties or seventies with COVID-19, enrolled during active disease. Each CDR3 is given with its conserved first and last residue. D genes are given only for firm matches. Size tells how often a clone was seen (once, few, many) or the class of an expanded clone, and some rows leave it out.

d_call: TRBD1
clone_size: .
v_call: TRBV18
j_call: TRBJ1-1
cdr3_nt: TGTGCCAGCTCACCAAGGGGGCGCGGCACTGAAGCTTTCTTT
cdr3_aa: CASSPRGRGTEAFF

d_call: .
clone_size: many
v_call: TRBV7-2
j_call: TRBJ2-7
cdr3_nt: TGTGCCAGCAGCTCTACGAACTCCTACGAGCAGTACTTC
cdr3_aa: CASSSTNSYEQYF

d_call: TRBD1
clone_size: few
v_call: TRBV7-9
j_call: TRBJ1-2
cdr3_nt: TGTGCCAGCAGCGGTGGACAGGGGAGCTATGGCTACACCTTC
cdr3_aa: CASSGGQGSYGYTF

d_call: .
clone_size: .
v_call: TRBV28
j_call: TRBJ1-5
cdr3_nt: TGTGCCAGCAGATCGGACAGTGGAGATCAGCCCCAGCATTTT
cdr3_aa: CASRSDSGDQPQHF

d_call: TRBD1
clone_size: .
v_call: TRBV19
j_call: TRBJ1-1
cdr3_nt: TGTGCCAGTAGTGATCGACAGGGAAGTGAAGCTTTCTTT
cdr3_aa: CASSDRQGSEAFF

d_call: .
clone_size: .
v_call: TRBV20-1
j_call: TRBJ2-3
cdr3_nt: TGCAGTGCTCTCCGGGAAGATACGCAGTATTTT
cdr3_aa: CSALREDTQYF

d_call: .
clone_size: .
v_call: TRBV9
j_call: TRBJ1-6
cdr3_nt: TGTGCCAGCAGCGCCCAGGGTCACTATAATTCACCCCTCCACTTT
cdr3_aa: CASSAQGHYNSPLHF

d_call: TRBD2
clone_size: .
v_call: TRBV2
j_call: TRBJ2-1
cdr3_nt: TGTGCCAGCAAAAGCGGGGGGGCTCCAAATGAGCAGTTCTTC
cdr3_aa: CASKSGGAPNEQFF

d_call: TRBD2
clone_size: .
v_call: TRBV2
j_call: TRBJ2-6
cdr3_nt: TGTGCCAGCAGGGATAAGCCGGGACTAGCGGGTCTTGGGGCCAACGTCCTGACTTTC
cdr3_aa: CASRDKPGLAGLGANVLTF

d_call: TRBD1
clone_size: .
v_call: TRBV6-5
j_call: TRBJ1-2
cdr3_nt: TGTGCCAGCAGTTACACGGGACAGGGGGCAGGCTACACCTTC
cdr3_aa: CASSYTGQGAGYTF

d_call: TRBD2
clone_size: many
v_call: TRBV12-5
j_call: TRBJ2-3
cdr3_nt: TGTGCTAGTGGTTCCGGGACTAGCGGTAACACAGATACGCAGTATTTT
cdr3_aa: CASGSGTSGNTDTQYF

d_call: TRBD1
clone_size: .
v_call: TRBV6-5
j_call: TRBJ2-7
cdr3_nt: TGTGCCAGCAGTTATGACAGGGTCTACGAGCAGTACTTC
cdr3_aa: CASSYDRVYEQYF

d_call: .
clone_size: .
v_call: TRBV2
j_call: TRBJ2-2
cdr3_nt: TGTGCCAGCAGTGAATTATCGCCGGGGACAAGCATGAACACCGGGGAGCTGTTTTTT
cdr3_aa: CASSELSPGTSMNTGELFF

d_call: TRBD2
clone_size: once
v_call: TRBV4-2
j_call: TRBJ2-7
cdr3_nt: TGTGCCAGCAGCCAAGCGGTAGCGGGGGGTTCGTACGAGCAGTACTTC
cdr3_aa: CASSQAVAGGSYEQYF

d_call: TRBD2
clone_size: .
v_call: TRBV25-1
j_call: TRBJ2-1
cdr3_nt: TGTGCCAGCAGTGAATATATGGGGGGGGTCGGCACTGAGCAGTTCTTC
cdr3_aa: CASSEYMGGVGTEQFF

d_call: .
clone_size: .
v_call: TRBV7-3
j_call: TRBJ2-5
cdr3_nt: TGTGCCAGCAGCTTATTCGGGGAGACCCAGTACTTC
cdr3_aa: CASSLFGETQYF

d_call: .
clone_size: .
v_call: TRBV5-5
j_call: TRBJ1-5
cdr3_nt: TGTGCCAGCAGCTTTAGGGGTGCCCACAATCAGCCCCAGCATTTT
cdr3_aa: CASSFRGAHNQPQHF

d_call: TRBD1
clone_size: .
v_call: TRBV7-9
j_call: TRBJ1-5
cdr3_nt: TGTGCCAGCAGCTTCGTACAGGGGAAAGGTAATCAGCCCCAGCATTTT
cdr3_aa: CASSFVQGKGNQPQHF

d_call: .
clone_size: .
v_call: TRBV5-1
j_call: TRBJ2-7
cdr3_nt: TGCGCCAGCAGCTTGGGACAGGACGAGCAGTACTTC
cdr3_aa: CASSLGQDEQYF

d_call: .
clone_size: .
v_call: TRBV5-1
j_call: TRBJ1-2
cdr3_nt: TGCGCCAGCAGCTTGGACCCCAGGGACTATGGCTACACCTTC
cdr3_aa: CASSLDPRDYGYTF

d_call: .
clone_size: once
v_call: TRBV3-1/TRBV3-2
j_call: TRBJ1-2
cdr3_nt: TGTGCCAGCAGCCAAGAGGGGCGTTATGGCTACACCTTC
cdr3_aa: CASSQEGRYGYTF

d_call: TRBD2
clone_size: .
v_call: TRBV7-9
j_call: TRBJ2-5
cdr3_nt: TGTGCCAGCAGCTTGGAGCGGGGGGAGACCCAGTACTTC
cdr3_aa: CASSLERGETQYF

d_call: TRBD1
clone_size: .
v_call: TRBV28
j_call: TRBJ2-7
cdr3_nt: TGTGCCAGCACCCTTCAGGGGGCAGGGTCCTACGAGCAGTACTTC
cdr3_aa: CASTLQGAGSYEQYF

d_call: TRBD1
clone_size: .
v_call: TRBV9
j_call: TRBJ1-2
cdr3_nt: TGTGCCAGCAGCGCAGGATCTTGGAGACAGGGGGCTATTCTCGCCTTC
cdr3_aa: CASSAGSWRQGAILAF

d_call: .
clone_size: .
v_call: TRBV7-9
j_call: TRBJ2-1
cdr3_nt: TGTGCCAGCAGCCTGTGGAAAAGCGGAAGCTCCTACAATGAGCAGTTCTTC
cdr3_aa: CASSLWKSGSSYNEQFF

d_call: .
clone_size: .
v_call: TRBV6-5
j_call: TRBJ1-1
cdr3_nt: TGTGCCAGCAGTTATGGGAGGGTTATGAACACTGAAGCTTTCTTT
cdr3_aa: CASSYGRVMNTEAFF

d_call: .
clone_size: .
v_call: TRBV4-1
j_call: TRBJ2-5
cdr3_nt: TGCGCCAGCAGCCCGGCCTTTAGGACAGATCAAGAGACCCAGTACTTC
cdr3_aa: CASSPAFRTDQETQYF

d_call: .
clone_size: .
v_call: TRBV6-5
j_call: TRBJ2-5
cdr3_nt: TGTGCCAGCAGTACGAACCCGGGGGAGACCCAGTACTTC
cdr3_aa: CASSTNPGETQYF

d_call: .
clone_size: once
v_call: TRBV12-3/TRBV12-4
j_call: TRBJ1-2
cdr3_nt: TGTGCCAGCAGTTTAGACTTCTATGGCTACACCTTC
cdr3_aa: CASSLDFYGYTF

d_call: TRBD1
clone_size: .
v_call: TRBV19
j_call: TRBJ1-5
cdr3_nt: TGTGCCACCCGGGGACAGCTCAATCAGCCCCAGCATTTT
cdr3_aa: CATRGQLNQPQHF

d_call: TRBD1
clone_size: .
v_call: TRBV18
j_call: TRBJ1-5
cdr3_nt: TGTGCCAGCTCGCCGACAGGGAATCAGCCCCAGCATTTT
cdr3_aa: CASSPTGNQPQHF

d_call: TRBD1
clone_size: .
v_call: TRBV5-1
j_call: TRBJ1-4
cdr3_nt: TGCGCCAGCAGCTCAGGGGACAGGGATTACGAAAAACTGTTTTTT
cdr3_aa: CASSSGDRDYEKLFF

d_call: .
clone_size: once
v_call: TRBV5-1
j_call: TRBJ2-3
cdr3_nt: TGCGCCAGCAGCTCTGGGACAACAGATACGCAGTATTTT
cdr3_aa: CASSSGTTDTQYF

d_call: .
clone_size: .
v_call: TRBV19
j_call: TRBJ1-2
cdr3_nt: TGTGCCAGTACCATGTATAGAGCGGGACATTCCTATGGCTACACCTTC
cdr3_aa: CASTMYRAGHSYGYTF

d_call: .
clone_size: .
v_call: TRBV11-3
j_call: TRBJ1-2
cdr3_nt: TGTGCCAGCAGCAAGCACTATGGCTACACCTTC
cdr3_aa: CASSKHYGYTF

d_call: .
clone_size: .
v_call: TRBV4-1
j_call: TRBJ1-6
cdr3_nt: TGCGCCAGCAGCCAGCCCCCAGGGGCCCTTAATTCACCCCTCCACTTT
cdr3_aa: CASSQPPGALNSPLHF

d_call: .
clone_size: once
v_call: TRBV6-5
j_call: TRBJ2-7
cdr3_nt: TGTGCCAGCAGTTTGACCCGGACAGCTACCTACGAGCAGTACTTC
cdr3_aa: CASSLTRTATYEQYF

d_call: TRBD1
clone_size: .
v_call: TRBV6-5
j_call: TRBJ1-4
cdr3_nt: TGTGCCAGCAGTTACGGACAGGCAACTAATGAAAAACTGTTTTTT
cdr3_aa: CASSYGQATNEKLFF

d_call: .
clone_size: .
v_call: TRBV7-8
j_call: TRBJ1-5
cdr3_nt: TGTGCCAGCAGCCTTCCCGGTCAGCCCCAGCATTTT
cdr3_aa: CASSLPGQPQHF

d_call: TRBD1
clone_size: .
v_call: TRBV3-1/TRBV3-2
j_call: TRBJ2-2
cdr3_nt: TGTGCCAGCAGCCCCTCCGGGACAGGGGGCTACGGGGAGCTGTTTTTT
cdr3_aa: CASSPSGTGGYGELFF

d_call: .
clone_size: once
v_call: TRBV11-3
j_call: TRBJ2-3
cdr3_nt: TGTGCCAGCAGCCTGAACCCTGCGGATACGCAGTATTTT
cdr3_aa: CASSLNPADTQYF

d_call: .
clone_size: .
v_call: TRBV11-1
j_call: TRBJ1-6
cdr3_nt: TGTGCCAGCAGCCCGGACTTCCTAGAGAATTCACCCCTCCACTTT
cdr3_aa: CASSPDFLENSPLHF

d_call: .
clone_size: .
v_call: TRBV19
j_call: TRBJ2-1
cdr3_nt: TGTGCCAGTAGTCAGCGCGGGGCGTACAATGAGCAGTTCTTC
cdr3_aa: CASSQRGAYNEQFF

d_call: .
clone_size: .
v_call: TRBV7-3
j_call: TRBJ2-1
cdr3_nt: TGTGCCAGCAGCTTAGATCCCAGCTCCTACAATGAGCAGTTCTTC
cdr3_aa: CASSLDPSSYNEQFF

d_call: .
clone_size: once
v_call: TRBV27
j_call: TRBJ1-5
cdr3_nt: TGTGCCAGCAGTTTACCGGAGTTTATGTTTCGGCAGCCCCAGCATTTT
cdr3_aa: CASSLPEFMFRQPQHF

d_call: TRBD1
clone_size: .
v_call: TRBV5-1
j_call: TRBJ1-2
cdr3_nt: TGCGCCAGCAGCCCGGACAGGGGAAAAGGCTACACCTTC
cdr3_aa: CASSPDRGKGYTF

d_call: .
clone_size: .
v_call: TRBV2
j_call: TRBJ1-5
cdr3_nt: TGTGCCAGCAGTAGGGAGGGCAGGATTAGCAATCAGCCCCAGCATTTT
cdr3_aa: CASSREGRISNQPQHF

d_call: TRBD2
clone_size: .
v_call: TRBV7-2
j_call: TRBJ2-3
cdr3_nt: TGTGCCAGCAGCTTAGGAGGCGGGGGGGCCGGAGATACGCAGTATTTT
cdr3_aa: CASSLGGGGAGDTQYF

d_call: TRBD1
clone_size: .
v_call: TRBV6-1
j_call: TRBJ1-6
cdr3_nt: TGTGCCAGCAGTGGGACAGGGGTCGGAAGCTCCTATAATTCACCCCTCCACTTT
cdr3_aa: CASSGTGVGSSYNSPLHF

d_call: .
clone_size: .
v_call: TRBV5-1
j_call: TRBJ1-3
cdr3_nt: TGCGCCAGCAGCCCGAGGACGGGGTCTGGAAACACCATATATTTT
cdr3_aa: CASSPRTGSGNTIYF

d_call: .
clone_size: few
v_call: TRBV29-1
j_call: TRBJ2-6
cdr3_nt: TGCAGCGTTGTCCTCCTCAGCTCTGGGGCCAACGTCCTGACTTTC
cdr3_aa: CSVVLLSSGANVLTF

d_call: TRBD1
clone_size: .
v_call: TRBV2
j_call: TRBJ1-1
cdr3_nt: TGTGCCAGCAGAGCGGCACAGGGGCACACTGAAGCTTTCTTT
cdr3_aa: CASRAAQGHTEAFF